Sequencing of this T cell receptor beta chain was carried out in a study of T cell repertoires in cytomegalovirus infection. Study in general: TCR beta signatures that were public indicated CMV infection and matching HLA type.

Concerning this clonotype itself: Its antigen is unknown.

V lost 0 bases and J 2 bases, leaving 5 bases between the germline ends. CDR1 and CDR2 from the germline V gene are SGHTA and FQGNSA. The CDR3 extends over 13 amino acids. Using its own MiXCR run on the reads, TCRdb lists one record per CDR3 protein. The sample includes hundreds of thousands of distinct CDR3 sequences, roughly 30% of them seen just once. The sequenced sample was cultured PBMCs, obtained from culture after CMV antigen stimulation. This sequence originates from a human donor in good health (CMV status not recorded). Some clones in this sample may be carry-over from other donors' samples. This chain uses TRBV7-2 with TRBJ2-7, with unresolved D. The CDR3, as DNA: TGTGCCAGCAGCTTAGCGAATACCTACGAGCAGTACTTC. It codes for CASSLANTYEQYF.